A selection of T cell receptor beta chains follows, all from one sample in a study of response to subunit inactivated influenza vaccine. In TCRdb, the RT-PCR reads were re-called with MiXCR into one record per CDR3 protein. Of fewer than 800,000 distinct CDR3 sequences listed, about 15% were seen once; the top ten hold approximately 10%. Sequencing used PBMCs from blood, obtained approximately 12 days after vaccination. Every receptor here comes from a man aged 50-59 years who received an inactivated influenza vaccine. The conserved cysteine and the conserved F or W are not part of the CDR3 here. Fields, in order: CDR3 length, J gene, V gene, CDR3 protein.

len: 10
j_gene: TRBJ2-1
v_gene: TRBV5-1
CDR3aa: ASGRTNNEQF

len: 12
j_gene: TRBJ2-5
v_gene: TRBV12-3/TRBV12-4
CDR3aa: ASSFETGGKTQY

len: 14
j_gene: TRBJ2-2
v_gene: TRBV6-5
CDR3aa: ASSSPQVTNTGELF

len: 13
j_gene: TRBJ2-7
v_gene: TRBV6-5
CDR3aa: ASSYSGTGIYEQY

len: 13
j_gene: TRBJ2-5
v_gene: TRBV27
CDR3aa: ASSLWSRGQETQY

len: 13
j_gene: TRBJ2-1
v_gene: TRBV12-3/TRBV12-4
CDR3aa: ASSLGLAGGVEQF

len: 15
j_gene: TRBJ2-2
v_gene: TRBV20-1
CDR3aa: SASGNRAGGFPGELF

len: 11
j_gene: TRBJ1-2
v_gene: TRBV7-8
CDR3aa: ASSLLGAEGYT

len: 17
j_gene: TRBJ2-3
v_gene: TRBV27
CDR3aa: ASSSPLTPGRARTDTQY

len: 16
j_gene: TRBJ2-2
v_gene: TRBV6-2/TRBV6-3
CDR3aa: ASSHITGTGGRTGELF

len: 12
j_gene: TRBJ2-7
v_gene: TRBV29-1
CDR3aa: SVGGAPKSHEQY

len: 11
j_gene: TRBJ1-6
v_gene: TRBV11-2
CDR3aa: ASSLDRDRALH

len: 13
j_gene: TRBJ2-1
v_gene: TRBV7-6
CDR3aa: ASSPSSGVYNEQF

len: 10
j_gene: TRBJ2-1
v_gene: TRBV7-9
CDR3aa: ASSPIAEEQF

len: 13
j_gene: TRBJ2-2
v_gene: TRBV4-1
CDR3aa: ASSHQGVSGGELF

len: 12
j_gene: TRBJ2-7
v_gene: TRBV10-3
CDR3aa: AIRGQGPTYEQY

len: 13
j_gene: TRBJ2-2
v_gene: TRBV5-1
CDR3aa: ASSLVVGGTGELF

len: 12
j_gene: TRBJ1-1
v_gene: TRBV6-5
CDR3aa: ASSLRTKNTEAF

len: 12
j_gene: TRBJ1-2
v_gene: TRBV13
CDR3aa: ASSRSSGNWSYT

len: 12
j_gene: TRBJ2-1
v_gene: TRBV27
CDR3aa: ASSSSGPYNEQF

len: 11
j_gene: TRBJ2-1
v_gene: TRBV7-2
CDR3aa: ASSRTHYNEQF

len: 12
j_gene: TRBJ2-7
v_gene: TRBV12-3/TRBV12-4
CDR3aa: ASSTTGSLSEQY

len: 11
j_gene: TRBJ2-2
v_gene: TRBV30
CDR3aa: ACPRINTGELF